This passage covers 27 T cell receptor beta chains from one sample sequenced in a study of blood T cell repertoires in COVID-19. Here immunoSEQ multiplex PCR was the method, and the copy in TCRdb shows in-frame clones only, minus some. The table includes fewer than 200,000 clones, 82% detected once. Material for sequencing was PBMCs or T cells enriched from blood (not recorded which). The receptors derive from a man aged 55 to 70 who had recovered from COVID-19.

The chain combines TRBV9 with TRBJ2-3, with D possibly matching TRBD2 (6 bases). Deletions cut 4 bases from V and 2 bases from J, with 11 bases between. CDR3 length: 14 residues. CDR1 SGDLS and CDR2 YYNGEE come from the germline V gene. The CDR3 region is CASSPGLPTDTQYF. The CDR3 bases are TGTGCCAGCAGCCCGGGACTCCCCACAGATACGCAGTATTTT. Drawing the rest from reference TRBV9 and TRBJ2-3, the complete variable domain is DSGVTQTPKHLITATGQRVTLRCSPRSGDLSVYWYQQSLDQGLQFLIQYYNGEERAKGNILERFSAQQFPDLHSELNLSSLELGDSALYFCASSPGLPTDTQYFGPGTRLTVL.

This chain joins TRBV27 and TRBJ1-1; D perhaps matches TRBD1 (5 bases). Germline values: CDR1 MNHEY, CDR2 SMNVEV (reference sequence). V was pared by 3 bases and J by 4 bases, with 9 bases between. This CDR3 has 13 amino acids. The CDR3 region has the DNA TGTGCCAGCAGTTTCGACAGATTCACTGAAGCTTTCTTT. Translation: CASSFDRFTEAFF.

The rearrangement links TRBV7-8 to TRBJ2-7, with TRBD1 identical over 10 bases. Looked up from germline, CDR1 is SGHVS and CDR2 is FQNEAQ. The CDR3 is 15 amino acids. The V and J ends lost 5 bases and 5 bases, in that order; junction bases with no gene match: 9. CDR3 region: CASSKGQGFIDEQYF. The CDR3 DNA reads as TGTGCCAGCAGCAAGGGACAGGGGTTTATCGACGAGCAGTACTTC.

V gene TRBV2 combines with J gene TRBJ2-5, with 9 bases lining up with TRBD2. Germline V CDR1 and CDR2: SNHLY, FYNNEI. The CDR3 has 16 residues. The ends lost 5 bases at V and 5 bases at J; junction bases unmatched: 12. Here the CDR3 reads CASSSARLAVGETQYF. For the CDR3, the DNA is TGTGCCAGCAGTTCAGCTAGACTAGCGGTGGGGGAGACCCAGTACTTC.

This chain uses TRBV7-9 with TRBJ2-5; 8 bases fit TRBD1. The germline V gene has CDR1 SEHNR and CDR2 FQNEAQ (reference sequence). This CDR3 spans 16 amino acids. J was trimmed by 4 bases and V by 4 bases; bases with no gene match: 11. CDR3 DNA sequence: TGTGCCAGCAGCTCGACTAGGACAGGGCCCCGAGAGACCCAGTACTTC. As protein: CASSSTRTGPRETQYF.

This clone showed up just a few times. The chain uses TRBV28 and TRBJ1-2; 8 nucleotides match TRBD1. Germline V gene sequence: CDR1 MDHEN, CDR2 SYDVKM. The CDR3 runs 14 residues. Germline trimming cut 4 bases from V and 5 bases from J; bases unmatched to any gene: 6. This CDR3 is CASSSATGGYGYTF. CDR3 nucleotides: TGTGCCAGCAGTTCTGCCACAGGGGGGTATGGCTACACCTTC.

For this clone: This likely stems from a read error, as it lies one base from a far larger clone. This specimen includes other DNA sequences encoding the same CDR3. The genes are TRBV3-1 (or the pseudogene TRBV3-2) and TRBJ1-2, with D perhaps matching TRBD1 (6 bases). This CDR3 has 13 residues. Germline V gives CDR1 LGHDT, CDR2 YNNKEL (reference sequence). V was shortened by 4 bases and J by 2 bases, with 8 bases between the two germline ends. The CDR3 region has the DNA TGTGCCAGCAGCCTCGGACAGAACTATGGCTACACCTTC. Translating it yields CASSLGQNYGYTF.

CDR3 bases: TGTGCCAGCAGCCTAACCTCCCTGGAGCTGTTTTTT. This sequence encodes CASSLTSLELFF. This chain uses TRBV7-6 with TRBJ2-2; D remains unclear. CDR1 is SGHVS, CDR2 FNYEAQ, per germline. The V end lost 5 bases, the J end lost 10 bases, and 11 bases lay between the germline ends. This CDR3 spans 12 amino acids.

This chain connects TRBV11-2 to TRBJ1-1; D remains ambiguous. V was trimmed by 3 bases and J by 1 base, leaving 6 bases between them. Germline loops: CDR1 SGHAT, CDR2 FQNNGV. The CDR3 is 13 residues long. CDR3 nucleotides: TGTGCCAGCAGCTTTCGAGAGAACACTGAAGCTTTCTTT. It codes for CASSFRENTEAFF.

The CDR3 here is CASSLDEGFEQYF. CDR3 DNA: TGTGCCAGCAGCTTGGATGAGGGATTCGAGCAGTACTTC. The V and J genes are TRBV5-4 and TRBJ2-7, with D possibly TRBD2 on 5 matching bases. Trimming shortened V by 0 bases and J by 6 bases, and 10 bases separated the two germline ends. The CDR3 is 13 residues long. In germline, CDR1 is SGHNT, CDR2 YYREEE (reference sequence).

V usage is TRBV11-1 and J usage is TRBJ2-3; TRBD1 aligns across 10 bases. J gave up 2 bases and V 5 bases, and 7 bases lay outside the gene matches. Germline lookup yields CDR1 SGHAT and CDR2 FQDESV (reference sequence). This CDR3 has 16 residues. The CDR3 DNA is TGTGCCAGCAGCCGAGGACAGGGGGTCGACACAGATACGCAGTATTTT. It translates to CASSRGQGVDTDTQYF. Using reference TRBV11-1 and TRBJ2-3 for the parts outside the CDR3, the full variable domain is EAEVAQSPRYKITEKSQAVAFWCDPISGHATLYWYRQILGQGPELLVQFQDESVVDDSQLPKDRFSAERLKGVDSTLKIQPAELGDSAMYLCASSRGQGVDTDTQYFGPGTRLTVL.

Concerning this clone: The germline gene is not matched at one end of the junction; a read error may be the cause. The same CDR3 arises from other DNA sequences in this sample as well. The V call is TRBV28, the J call TRBJ1-2; D ambiguous. This CDR3 has 14 amino acids. In germline, CDR1 is MDHEN, CDR2 SYDVKM. DNA of the CDR3: TGTGCCAGTAGTTCCGCCCCAGCGGCGGAGGGCTACACCTTC. It translates to CASSSAPAAEGYTF.

Notes on this clone: The same CDR3 also results from other DNA sequences found in this sample. This chain joins TRBV9 and TRBJ2-7, with 10 bases aligning to TRBD2. CDR1 is SGDLS, CDR2 YYNGEE, per germline. The CDR3 is 15 amino acids. The V segment lost 0 bases and the J segment 3 bases; nucleotides outside the gene matches: 3. The CDR3 loop reads CASSVAASGSYEQYF. The CDR3 region has the DNA TGTGCCAGCAGCGTAGCAGCTAGCGGGAGCTACGAGCAGTACTTC.

The chain links TRBV30 to TRBJ2-1; 8 bases align to TRBD1. The V gene end was trimmed by 2 bases and the J gene end by 10 bases; junction bases not matched to a gene: 13. The CDR3 is 15 amino acids. Germline lookup yields CDR1 GTSNPN and CDR2 SVGIG (reference sequence). The CDR3 nucleotides are TGTGCCTGGAGTCTACAGGGGGTGCGTAAGGGGGAGCAGTTCTTC. This sequence encodes CAWSLQGVRKGEQFF.

V gene TRBV28 combines with J gene TRBJ1-5, with a possible D match to TRBD1 (5 bases). V was trimmed by 4 bases and J by 0 bases, leaving 13 bases between them. Germline V gene data show CDR1 as MDHEN and CDR2 as SYDVKM. CDR3 size: 16 residues. The CDR3 sequence: CASSSAGRLSNQPQHF. The CDR3, as DNA: TGTGCCAGCAGTTCTGCGGGGCGGCTTAGCAATCAGCCCCAGCATTTT.

With regard to this clone: At one end, the junction sequence differs from germline, possibly due to a read error. The genes are TRBV7-7 and TRBJ2-5, with TRBD2 matching 7 bases. Germline V CDR1 and CDR2: SSHAT, FNYEAQ (reference sequence). This CDR3 region has 15 residues. The CDR3 here is CASSLEGGDGETQYF. DNA of the CDR3: TGTGCTAGCAGCTTAGAGGGAGGGGACGGGGAGACCCAGTACTTC.

The chain combines TRBV6-5 with TRBJ2-7; possibly TRBD1 for D (5 bases). Germline values: CDR1 MNHEY, CDR2 SVGAGI. The CDR3 loop spans 16 amino acids. Trimming pared 2 bases from V and 6 bases from J, leaving 20 bases between. The CDR3 DNA sequence: TGTGCCAGCAGTTACCCTAGAGAGGCAGGGAAAGGCGAGCAGTACTTC. Translating it yields CASSYPREAGKGEQYF.

This clone has more than one count but fewer than ten. The rearrangement uses TRBV9 and TRBJ1-6, with TRBD1 matching 7 bases. The V and J ends lost 4 bases and 2 bases, in that order; junction bases with no gene match: 6. Germline V gene sequence: CDR1 SGDLS, CDR2 YYNGEE. The CDR3 runs to 16 residues. The CDR3 loop is CASSPAQGAYNSPLHF. The CDR3 coding sequence is TGTGCCAGCAGCCCCGCCCAGGGGGCCTATAATTCACCCCTCCACTTT.

Written as DNA, the CDR3 is TGTGCCAGCAGCCCCACCCCGGGGAGGAACACTGAAGCTTTCTTT. It translates to CASSPTPGRNTEAFF. The J gene is TRBJ1-1, the V gene TRBV7-3; D remains unclear. The germline V and J ends were trimmed by 5 bases and 1 base, with 14 bases remaining between them. Germline CDR1 is SGHTA and CDR2 is FQGTGA. The length of the CDR3 is 15 residues.

The chain is built from TRBV6-1 and TRBJ2-1, with D perhaps matching TRBD1 (6 bases). In germline, CDR1 is MNHNS, CDR2 SASEGT. Trimming removed 3 bases from V and 8 bases from J, with 8 bases in between. This CDR3 has 12 residues. The DNA of the CDR3 is TGTGCCAGCAGTGATACAGGGTATGAGCAGTTCTTC. Translated, it gives CASSDTGYEQFF.

The rearrangement joins TRBV5-1 to TRBJ2-2; D not resolved. The germline V and J ends were trimmed by 0 bases and 4 bases, with 10 bases remaining between them. Germline assignment: CDR1 SGHRS and CDR2 YFSETQ. The CDR3 runs 15 residues. The CDR3 protein is CASSLAAASTGELFF. The CDR3 nucleotides are TGCGCCAGCAGCTTGGCGGCGGCCAGCACCGGGGAGCTGTTTTTT.

For this clone: The same CDR3 also results from other DNA sequences found in this sample. This chain joins TRBV5-1 and TRBJ2-3; the match to TRBD2 covers 8 bases. The germline CDR1 and CDR2 sequences are SGHRS and YFSETQ. The J segment lost 1 base and the V segment lost 2 bases, leaving 0 bases of the junction unmatched. The CDR3 spans 14 residues. The CDR3 here is CASSLAGGTDTQYF. The DNA of the CDR3 is TGCGCCAGCAGCTTAGCGGGGGGCACAGATACGCAGTATTTT. Together with reference TRBV5-1 and TRBJ2-3, the CDR3 gives the full variable domain: KAGVTQTPRYLIKTRGQQVTLSCSPISGHRSVSWYQQTPGQGLQFLFEYFSETQRNKGNFPGRFSGRQFSNSRSEMNVSTLELGDSALYLCASSLAGGTDTQYFGPGTRLTVL.

CDR3 coding DNA: TGCGCCAGCAGCCAAGGAGGGGGGGGCTACGAGCAGTACTTC. As protein: CASSQGGGGYEQYF. The rearrangement joins TRBV4-1 to TRBJ2-7; D may be TRBD2 (7 bases). Trimming took off 1 base at V and 3 bases at J, with 10 bases between the two ends. Germline CDR1 reads MGHRA; CDR2 reads YSYEKL. The CDR3 has 14 amino acids.

CDR3: CASSQQTGVGEKLFF. The CDR3 bases are TGTGCCAGCAGCCAACAAACAGGGGTTGGCGAAAAACTGTTTTTT. J is TRBJ1-4 and V is TRBV14; 7 positions agree with TRBD1. This CDR3 is built from 15 residues. From germline, CDR1 is SGHDN and CDR2 FVKESK. Germline trimming cut 2 bases from V and 8 bases from J; bases unmatched to any gene: 8.

This chain connects TRBV7-9 to TRBJ2-7; possible D gene TRBD2, 6 bases. V shed 3 bases and J shed 2 bases, with 14 bases lying between them. CDR1 is SEHNR and CDR2 is FQNEAQ in the germline V gene (reference sequence). The CDR3 runs to 15 residues. The CDR3 sequence: CASSFAGSQAYEQYF. CDR3 bases: TGTGCCAGCAGCTTTGCGGGATCCCAGGCCTACGAGCAGTACTTC.

This clone was detected once. The chain couples TRBV5-4 to TRBJ2-5, with a possible D match to TRBD2 (5 bases). The CDR3 loop spans 14 amino acids. CDR1 SGHNT and CDR2 YYREEE come from the germline V gene (reference sequence). V lost 4 bases, J lost 5 bases, and 15 bases lay in between. Written as DNA, the CDR3 is TGTGCCAGCAGCCCCCCTTGGGGAGTCGAGACCCAGTACTTC. Its translation is CASSPPWGVETQYF.

The rearrangement links TRBV27 to TRBJ1-6; possible D gene TRBD1, 5 bases. The ends were cut back, 4 bases at V and 7 bases at J, with 11 bases in the middle. The CDR3 runs 14 residues. Germline V gene sequence: CDR1 MNHEY, CDR2 SMNVEV (reference sequence). CDR3 sequence: CASSWRGGNSPLHF. The CDR3 DNA sequence: TGTGCCAGCAGTTGGAGGGGAGGCAATTCACCCCTCCACTTT.